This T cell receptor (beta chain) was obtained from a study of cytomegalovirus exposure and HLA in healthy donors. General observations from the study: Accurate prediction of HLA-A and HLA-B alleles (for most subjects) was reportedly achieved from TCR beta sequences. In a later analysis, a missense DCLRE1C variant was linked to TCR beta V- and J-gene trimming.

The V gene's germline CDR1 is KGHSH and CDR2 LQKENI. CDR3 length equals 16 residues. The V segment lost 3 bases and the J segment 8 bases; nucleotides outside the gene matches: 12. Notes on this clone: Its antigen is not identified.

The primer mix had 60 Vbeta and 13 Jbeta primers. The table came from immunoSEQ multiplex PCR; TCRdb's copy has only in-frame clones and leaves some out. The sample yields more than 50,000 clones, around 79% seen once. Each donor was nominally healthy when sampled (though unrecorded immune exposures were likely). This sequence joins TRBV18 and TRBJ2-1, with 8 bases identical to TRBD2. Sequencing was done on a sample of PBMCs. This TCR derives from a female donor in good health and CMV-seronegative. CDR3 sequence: CASSPSRLASRDEQFF. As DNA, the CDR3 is TGTGCCAGCTCACCGTCACGACTAGCGAGTCGGGATGAGCAGTTCTTC.